This T cell receptor beta chain was observed in a study of shared clonotypes between healthy human individuals (dated by TCRdb to 2018 to 2021). Concerning the study at large: A couple of women and three men aged 18 to 49 years were included in the cohort. Per donor, three plates each were used for CD4 naive and CD4 memory, two for CD8 naive, and one for CD8 memory. Each donor's leukapheresis produced roughly between about 0.9 and 9.5 billion PBMCs. Blood TCR repertoires of about five healthy adults were deeply sequenced to estimate repertoire size and the extent of clonotype sharing between individuals. Different laboratories and diverse techniques were used to prepare libraries and sequence TCR repertoires, to increase sequencing depth and limit assay-specific biases. The paper as a whole reports these results and caveats: Sampling was restricted to blood, and TCR repertoires in tissues likely differ from the TCR repertoires found in blood. Because the study included a small number of donors, the genetic and exposure-history diversity represented was limited. Larger estimated clonotype richness was generally found for naive subsets than for memory subsets. Based on pairwise subsampling, the degree of clonotype sharing among donors was expected to be affected by sequencing depth. Rarefaction of sorted-subset datasets indicated incomplete sequencing despite the large sequencing depth. About 5% of naive CD4, 3.5% of naive CD8, about 2.5% of memory CD4, and 0.4% of memory CD8 clonotypes were shared across a few donors. Clonotypes shared by all four sorted-subset donors showed higher generation probabilities than non-shared clonotypes.

V is shortened by 3 bases, J by 4 bases, and the region joining them spans 16 bases. CDR1 and CDR2 are read off the germline V gene as MDHEN and SYDVKM. The CDR3 sequence holds 16 residues, the cysteine and phenylalanine included. The retained sequence is limited to the CDR3, 48 bases, with the frame set at the first base. Using the deep immunoSEQ assay, TCR CDR3 regions were amplified from genomic DNA by multiplex PCR. Extracted genomic DNA from each cell subset was distributed evenly across all wells of several immunoSEQ 96-well plates, and each plate was treated as a replicate. For sorted subsets, around 200 ng genomic DNA, equal to some 30,000 T cell genomes, was loaded into each replicate PCR. Purified libraries were measured with a Qubit 3.0 fluorometer, size-checked on a Bioanalyzer 2100, and measured again with the KAPA Library Quantification kit. Every immunoSEQ 96-well plate was sequenced on a dedicated single-read 150-cycle Illumina NextSeq 550 flow cell. The paper's processing steps were these. Because the immunoSEQ output included only junctional sequences and no quality scores, the filtering could not be the same as the filtering used for full-length reads. Sequences were annotated with PyIR, a Python wrapper for IgBLAST v1.9, using IMGT germline references to assign V/J genes and CDR3. Reads were removed for weak V/J assignments (E-value above 1e-6), missing CDR3, stop codons, out-of-frame junctions, or ambiguous translated residues. V3J clonotypes were defined as sequences sharing the same inferred V gene, J gene, and CDR3 amino acid sequence. The percentage overlap between two repertoires was calculated by dividing the number of shared unique clonotypes by the size of the smaller repertoire. RTK rarefaction, the Chao1 estimator, and Recon v2.1 estimates of unobserved clonotypes were used to assess repertoire richness. OLGA was used to compute generation probabilities for all TCRbeta clonotypes that the gDNA method yielded from four donors. TCRdb stores this immuneACCESS table with in-frame sequences only. Part of the clones is absent; in the studies checked, under half of the shortfall reflects unresolved V genes, and no reason is known for the rest. V and J calls and clone size follow that table, whereas D and trimming were derived from the DNA. The table for this sample lists some 2,500,000 clones; approximately 93% of them were counted only once. The ten biggest clones cover around 0.4% of the sample.

About this clone itself: Its antigen remains undetermined. It has no much larger one-base neighbor in the sample; base qualities were not kept.

The donors were healthy, HIV-negative adults with no recently reported acute infections or vaccinations. Only Caucasian adults living in Nashville, Tennessee, USA were represented among the donors. Magnetic negative selection was used to enrich CD4+ T cells, after which naive cells were positively selected on CD45RA and the negative fraction became the memory subset. Blood was collected by leukapheresis, and PBMCs were isolated by Ficoll-Histopaque density gradient centrifugation and then cryopreserved in liquid nitrogen vapor phase. Purity and quantity of every magnetically sorted T cell population were checked by analytical flow cytometry. Genomic DNA was isolated from every sorted fraction and measured by UV absorbance on a Nanodrop 2000c.

Recombination joined TRBV28 with TRBJ1-5; the D gene remains uncertain. This receptor was identified in a young man in good health. Some clones in this sample may be carry-over from other donors' samples. Sequenced input: naive CD4+ T cells from PBMCs. What the cell subset or site label conveys for this sample: CD45RA+ positively selected. The bases read TGTGCCAGCAGTTTCTTCCGGTCCCTCGGGAATCAGCCCCAGCATTTT. Translated, this gives CASSFFRSLGNQPQHF.